A single sample gave rise to the 27 T cell receptor beta chains below, sequenced in a study of blood T cell repertoires in COVID-19. Profiling relied on immunoSEQ multiplex PCR, and the TCRdb table lists in-frame clones only, not all of them. The table lists approximately 480,000 clones, roughly 87% of them singletons. The specimen was PBMCs or T cells enriched from blood (not recorded which). Receptors were obtained from a woman aged 18-29 years who had recovered from COVID-19.

V usage is TRBV30 and J usage is TRBJ2-6; D not resolved. This CDR3 spans 11 amino acids. V was pared by 8 bases and J by 2 bases, with 4 bases between. Germline CDR1 GTSNPN, CDR2 SVGIG (reference sequence). The CDR3 protein is CATAGANVLTF. CDR3 nucleotides: TGTGCCACGGCTGGGGCCAACGTCCTGACTTTC.

This clone was recorded a few times. The rearrangement links TRBV12-3 or TRBV12-4 to TRBJ2-2; D gene unclear. This CDR3 is built from 11 residues. Trimming pared 3 bases from V and 8 bases from J, leaving 4 bases between. Written as DNA, the CDR3 is TGTGCCAGCAGTTTGTCGGGGGAGCTGTTTTTT. It encodes CASSLSGELFF.

The V and J genes are TRBV7-2 and TRBJ2-7; D is uncertain. This CDR3 is 14 amino acids long. From germline, CDR1 is SGHTA and CDR2 FQGNSA. V was clipped by 1 base and J by 5 bases, with 12 bases between them. The CDR3 sequence is CASSLVGVFHEQYF. CDR3 nucleotides: TGTGCCAGCAGCTTAGTCGGAGTTTTTCACGAGCAGTACTTC.

The chain joins TRBV6-4 to TRBJ1-1; possible D gene TRBD1, 6 bases. The CDR3 sequence is 13 residues long. CDR1 and CDR2 (germline): MRHNA, SNTAGT. V was shortened by 6 bases and J by 4 bases, with 12 bases between the two germline ends. CDR3 sequence (DNA): TGTGCCAGCAGCAGGGGCGGGTCCACTGAAGCTTTCTTT. This translates into CASSRGGSTEAFF.

There are a few counts of this clone. This chain links TRBV28 with TRBJ1-6; TRBD1 aligns across 7 bases. Germline V gene lookup returns CDR1 MDHEN and CDR2 SYDVKM. The CDR3 runs 16 residues. After removal of 3 bases from V and 14 bases from J, the junction contained 16 bases not matched to a gene. The CDR3 sequence: CASSFGQAIFLSTLHF. The CDR3 DNA reads as TGTGCCAGCAGTTTTGGACAGGCGATTTTCCTGTCTACCCTCCACTTT.

The rearrangement uses TRBV4-1 and TRBJ1-1; 7 nucleotides match TRBD1. J was trimmed by 1 base and V by 2 bases; bases with no gene match: 10. This CDR3 spans 17 amino acids. Germline V gene sequence: CDR1 MGHRA, CDR2 YSYEKL. CDR3 region: CASSQSTGVITNTEAFF. CDR3 nucleotide sequence: TGCGCCAGCAGCCAATCTACAGGGGTTATTACGAACACTGAAGCTTTCTTT.

V gene TRBV19 combines with J gene TRBJ1-1, with TRBD1 matching over 8 bases. CDR1 and CDR2 (germline): LNHDA, SQIVND (reference sequence). With 4 bases clipped from V and 6 bases from J, the junction kept 13 bases outside the gene matches. The CDR3 contains 16 residues. The CDR3 sequence is CASSKGQGRAAPEAFF. In nucleotides, the CDR3 is TGTGCCAGTAGTAAAGGACAGGGAAGGGCCGCTCCTGAAGCTTTCTTT.

CDR3 in amino acids: CSVLNGGFNEKLFF. CDR3 nucleotide sequence: TGCAGCGTGCTTAACGGGGGTTTCAATGAAAAACTGTTTTTT. The rearrangement links TRBV29-1 to TRBJ1-4, with a weak D call TRBD1 (5 bases). The CDR3 loop spans 14 amino acids. CDR1 is SQVTM, CDR2 ANQGSEA, per germline. Deletions cut 6 bases from V and 5 bases from J, with 16 bases between.

This clone was observed a single time. J is TRBJ2-3 and V is TRBV27; 10 bases align to TRBD2. Germline V gene sequence: CDR1 MNHEY, CDR2 SMNVEV (reference sequence). The CDR3 length is 16 residues. V was pared by 6 bases and J by 5 bases, with 11 bases of the junction left unmatched. In DNA, the CDR3 is TGTGCCAGCAGCCCACCCGGGACTAGCGTGGTAGATACGCAGTATTTT. Amino acids: CASSPPGTSVVDTQYF.

The genes are TRBV27 and TRBJ2-3, with TRBD1 identical over 8 bases. V was clipped by 3 bases and J by 5 bases; unmatched bases: 4. The CDR3 runs 14 residues. CDR1 is MNHEY and CDR2 is SMNVEV in the germline V gene (reference sequence). This chain's CDR3 is CASSFRGLRDTQYF. The DNA for the CDR3 is TGTGCCAGCAGTTTCAGGGGGCTCAGAGATACGCAGTATTTT.

This chain's CDR3 is CASSFGGVEQVEAFF. The CDR3 region has the DNA TGTGCCAGCAGCTTCGGCGGGGTGGAACAAGTTGAAGCTTTCTTT. This chain connects TRBV11-2 to TRBJ1-1; D is ambiguous. Germline lookup yields CDR1 SGHAT and CDR2 FQNNGV. The CDR3 has 15 amino acids. Trimming removed 3 bases from V and 7 bases from J, with 18 bases in between.

The chain recombines TRBV7-9 with TRBJ1-5; D is undetermined. The germline V gene has CDR1 SEHNR and CDR2 FQNEAQ (reference sequence). V lost 2 bases and J lost 3, with 2 bases in between. This CDR3 region has 12 residues. The CDR3 loop reads CASSLHNQPQHF. The CDR3 DNA sequence: TGTGCCAGCAGCTTACACAATCAGCCCCAGCATTTT.

The rearrangement uses TRBV10-3 and TRBJ1-1; D unresolved. Germline V CDR1 and CDR2: ENHRY, SYGVKD. The CDR3 is made up of 11 amino acids. Trimming took 4 bases from V and 5 from J, leaving 5 bases between them. The CDR3 protein is CAISVGTEAFF. In DNA, the CDR3 is TGTGCCATCAGTGTCGGGACTGAAGCTTTCTTT.

The V call is TRBV30, the J call TRBJ1-6, with D hard to call. The germline V and J ends were trimmed by 3 bases and 7 bases, with 7 bases remaining between them. Germline V CDR1 and CDR2: GTSNPN, SVGIG (reference sequence). The CDR3 contains 12 residues. The CDR3: CAWRRGNSPLHF. The CDR3, as DNA: TGTGCCTGGAGACGCGGAAATTCACCCCTCCACTTT.

The J gene is TRBJ1-1, the V gene TRBV2, with D possibly TRBD1 on 6 matching bases. Germline CDR1 and CDR2: SNHLY and FYNNEI. V was cut by 6 bases and J by 6 bases, with 14 bases left in between. The length of the CDR3 is 13 residues. The CDR3 protein is CASRLIQGAEAFF. DNA of the CDR3: TGTGCCAGCAGGTTAATACAGGGAGCTGAAGCTTTCTTT.

J is TRBJ2-5 and V is TRBV5-1; 10 nucleotides line up with TRBD1. V lost 4 bases, J lost 5 bases, and 14 bases stayed unmatched. Germline V gene lookup returns CDR1 SGHRS and CDR2 YFSETQ. This CDR3 region has 17 residues. The CDR3 sequence: CASSPRKGTGEVETQYF. The CDR3 DNA reads TGCGCCAGCAGCCCACGGAAGGGGACAGGGGAAGTGGAGACCCAGTACTTC.

The chain combines TRBV2 with TRBJ1-2; tentatively, D is TRBD1 (6 bases). V lost 5 bases to trimming and J lost 6 bases, with 13 bases between them. From germline, CDR1 is SNHLY and CDR2 FYNNEI. CDR3 size: 13 residues. CDR3 residues: CASSYRVGDGYTF. In DNA form, the CDR3 reads TGTGCCAGCAGTTACAGGGTTGGGGATGGCTACACCTTC.

The genes are TRBV4-1 and TRBJ2-7; 7 nucleotides align to TRBD2. There are 16 residues in the CDR3. V trimming: 2 bases; J trimming: 2 bases; junction bases outside the gene matches: 9. The germline gives CDR1 MGHRA, CDR2 YSYEKL. The CDR3, as DNA: TGCGCCAGCAGCCAAAACGCGCGGGGGTCACCCTACGAGCAGTACTTC. It encodes CASSQNARGSPYEQYF.

The V and J genes are TRBV5-1 and TRBJ2-3; a weak D match, TRBD2 (7 bases). The V end lost 3 bases, the J end lost 6 bases, and 14 bases lay between the germline ends. CDR3 length equals 14 residues. Germline V CDR1 and CDR2: SGHRS, YFSETQ. The DNA of the CDR3 is TGCGCCAGCAGCTCTGGGGGGGGCCGCGATACGCAGTATTTT. Amino acid sequence: CASSSGGGRDTQYF.

This clone was detected only once. The chain has TRBV27 and TRBJ2-3; D ambiguous. V shed 8 bases and J shed 4 bases, with 7 bases lying between them. The CDR3 length is 11 residues. Germline assignment: CDR1 MNHEY and CDR2 SMNVEV (reference sequence). The CDR3 loop reads CASYRADTQYF. The CDR3 DNA reads as TGTGCCAGCTACCGGGCAGATACGCAGTATTTT.

In nucleotides, the CDR3 is TGTGCCAGCAGTGACCACAGGGGGTCCAATCAGCCCCAGCATTTT. This encodes CASSDHRGSNQPQHF. The chain combines TRBV6-1 with TRBJ1-5, with 8 bases aligning to TRBD1. CDR1 is MNHNS and CDR2 is SASEGT in the germline V gene. V shed 3 bases and J 3 bases; nucleotides not matched to a gene: 4. CDR3 length equals 15 residues.

The genes are TRBV28 and TRBJ2-7; no definite D call. There are 12 residues in the CDR3. V was cut by 7 bases and J by 5 bases, with 12 bases left in between. From germline, CDR1 is MDHEN and CDR2 SYDVKM. CDR3 residues: CASTTAEDEQYF. In DNA form, the CDR3 reads TGTGCCAGCACAACGGCAGAGGACGAGCAGTACTTC.

This clone was observed a handful of times. The rearrangement joins TRBV6-5 to TRBJ2-2; D not resolved. The V end lost 8 bases, the J end lost 5 bases, and 9 bases lay between the germline ends. Germline CDR1 and CDR2: MNHEY and SVGAGI. This CDR3 region has 12 residues. CDR3 DNA sequence: TGTGCCAGCGGCTTGCAGACCGGGGAGCTGTTTTTT. Its translation is CASGLQTGELFF.

The chain is built from TRBV15 and TRBJ2-5, with D perhaps TRBD1 (6 bases). From germline, CDR1 is LNHNV and CDR2 YYDKDF (reference sequence). The CDR3 runs to 16 residues. The germline V and J ends were trimmed by 0 bases and 7 bases, with 18 bases remaining between them. CDR3 residues: CATSRENLASRGTQYF. The CDR3 bases are TGTGCCACCAGCAGAGAAAATTTGGCTAGCAGGGGGACCCAGTACTTC.

The chain has TRBV4-2 and TRBJ1-4; D not certain. Per germline, CDR1 LGHNA and CDR2 YNFKEQ. The CDR3 is made up of 14 amino acids. V was cut by 0 bases and J by 5 bases, with 7 bases left in between. The CDR3 DNA follows: TGTGCCAGCAGCCAAGAGTCCAGAAATGAAAAACTGTTTTTT. Translated: CASSQESRNEKLFF.

This chain uses TRBV6-5 with TRBJ2-1; D might be TRBD2 (5 bases). The germline V gene encodes CDR1 MNHEY and CDR2 SVGAGI. V dropped 5 bases and J dropped 8 bases, with 16 bases sitting between them. The CDR3 runs 14 residues. CDR3: CASSRGSSGDEQFF. The CDR3 DNA reads as TGTGCCAGCAGTCGCGGGTCTTCTGGGGATGAGCAGTTCTTC.

A remark on this clone: At the DNA level, this CDR3 is encoded by other sequences in the same sample as well. The V gene is TRBV5-1, the J gene TRBJ1-2; D gene unclear. Deletions cut 0 bases from V and 4 bases from J, with 7 bases between. There are 13 residues in the CDR3. The V gene's germline CDR1 is SGHRS and CDR2 YFSETQ. The CDR3 DNA follows: TGCGCCAGCAGCTTGGGGGCGGGCTATGGCTACACCTTC. Its protein product is CASSLGAGYGYTF.